This section outlines one T cell receptor (beta chain) sequence together with its context. Its antigen is as yet unknown. Since the CDR3 does not end with the conserved phenylalanine or tryptophan, this likely comes from a read error. The sample is drawn from a study of CD8 T cells in ankylosing spondylitis. MiXCR, applied by TCRdb to the 5' RACE reads, yields one record per CDR3 protein. The sample lists a few hundred thousand distinct CDR3 sequences; approximately 8.2% were seen once. Findings of the study overall: Characteristic, it appeared, of ankylosing spondylitis blood was a TCR beta motif of 7 or 8 highly homologous variants.

This TCR was recovered from a male donor with ankylosing spondylitis. Material for sequencing was blood, either unsorted or a sorted T cell fraction (not recorded which).

The DNA of the CDR3 is TGTGCTAGTGGTTTGGTTTTAGGGAGAACTGAAGCTTTCTCT. Translation: CASGLVLGRTEAFS. The chain recombines TRBV12-5 with TRBJ1-1; D uncertain. Trimming took 0 bases from V and 5 from J, leaving 10 bases between them. Germline values: CDR1 LGHNT, CDR2 FRNRAP. This CDR3 is built from 14 residues.